A single sample is the source of the 31 T cell receptor beta chains below, sequenced in a study of control samples from healthy donors and cancer patients. Using immunoSEQ multiplex PCR, the repertoire was profiled, and TCRdb retains in-frame clones only, with some absent. Found here are about 190,000 clones, about 91% of them singletons; the top ten hold 1.8%. The sequencing input was blood. These TCRs come from a man younger than 45 in good health.

The chain combines TRBV30 with TRBJ1-6; TRBD1 matches 7 bases. The CDR3 totals 15 residues. The ends lost 0 bases at V and 9 bases at J; junction bases unmatched: 8. CDR1 is GTSNPN and CDR2 is SVGIG in the germline V gene (reference sequence). CDR3 coding DNA: TGTGCCTGGAGTGTGGCCGACAGGGCTTTTTCACCCCTCCACTTT. As protein: CAWSVADRAFSPLHF.

The chain couples TRBV19 to TRBJ1-6, with 7 nucleotides matching TRBD1. Germline values: CDR1 LNHDA, CDR2 SQIVND (reference sequence). The CDR3 covers 14 residues. V shed 6 bases, J shed 7 bases, and the junction held 6 bases outside the gene matches. As DNA, the CDR3 is TGTGCCAGTAGGCCGGGACAGAGAAATTCACCCCTCCACTTT. Translating it yields CASRPGQRNSPLHF.

A single count supports this clone. The chain recombines TRBV10-1 with TRBJ2-2; no firm D call. V was shortened by 4 bases and J by 1 base, with 7 bases between the two germline ends. Germline CDR1 WNHNN, CDR2 SYGVQD (reference sequence). This CDR3 contains 14 residues. The CDR3 region is CASSAALNTGELFF. CDR3 coding DNA: TGCGCCAGCAGTGCTGCCTTGAACACCGGGGAGCTGTTTTTT.

The gene calls are TRBV10-2 and TRBJ1-4; the match to TRBD1 covers 7 bases. The CDR3 spans 14 residues. Trimming took 6 bases from V and 5 from J; bases not matched to a gene: 6. Germline CDR1 WSHSY, CDR2 SAAADI. The CDR3 region is CASRLAQGNEKLFF. The CDR3 DNA reads as TGCGCCAGCAGGTTGGCACAGGGGAATGAAAAACTGTTTTTT.

This clone was observed a handful of times. The rearrangement joins TRBV18 to TRBJ1-4; TRBD1 agrees at 9 bases. The ends lost 2 bases at V and 7 bases at J; junction bases unmatched: 2. The CDR3 totals 14 residues. Germline CDR1 reads KGHSH; CDR2 reads LQKENI. The CDR3 nucleotides are TGTGCCAGCTCACCAACGGGACAGGGTGAAAAACTGTTTTTT. Translating gives CASSPTGQGEKLFF.

The chain couples TRBV11-2 to TRBJ2-7; no clear D gene. Germline CDR1 and CDR2: SGHAT and FQNNGV. Trimming took off 5 bases at V and 3 bases at J, with 5 bases between the two ends. This CDR3 has 11 amino acids. As DNA, the CDR3 is TGTGCCAGCAGCCCCCACTACGAGCAGTACTTC. This sequence encodes CASSPHYEQYF.

The rearrangement uses TRBV6-5 and TRBJ2-1; D might be TRBD1 (6 bases). Germline V gives CDR1 MNHEY, CDR2 SVGAGI. This CDR3 region has 12 residues. The CDR3 sequence: CASQGSYNEQFF. In DNA form, the CDR3 reads TGTGCTTCCCAGGGGTCCTACAATGAGCAGTTCTTC.

The chain has TRBV28 and TRBJ1-4; D is possibly TRBD1 (5 bases). Germline values: CDR1 MDHEN, CDR2 SYDVKM. V was pared by 4 bases and J by 3 bases, with 18 bases between. CDR3 length equals 17 residues. The CDR3 loop is CASSSTLGGGANEKLFF. The CDR3 DNA follows: TGTGCCAGCAGTTCTACACTGGGTGGGGGAGCTAATGAAAAACTGTTTTTT.

The rearrangement joins TRBV7-2 to TRBJ2-4; the D gene is possibly TRBD2 (5 bases). The CDR3 contains 15 residues. The V end was cut by 1 base, the J end by 1 base, with 8 bases between. Germline loops: CDR1 SGHTA, CDR2 FQGNSA. CDR3 bases: TGTGCCAGCAGCTTAGTTGCGGGTGCCAAAAACATTCAGTACTTC. Protein sequence: CASSLVAGAKNIQYF.

The rearrangement links TRBV27 to TRBJ2-7; a weak D match, TRBD2 (6 bases). Between the trimmed V and J ends, which lost 3 bases and 3 bases, there was a span of 12 bases. This CDR3 is built from 14 residues. Per germline, CDR1 MNHEY and CDR2 SMNVEV (reference sequence). The CDR3 is CASSFRGSFYEQYF. In DNA form, the CDR3 reads TGTGCCAGCAGTTTTCGGGGGTCATTCTACGAGCAGTACTTC.

This clone has only one observation. The chain employs TRBV6-5 and TRBJ1-5; D is possibly TRBD1 (6 bases). The CDR3 covers 15 residues. Germline assignment: CDR1 MNHEY and CDR2 SVGAGI. The V end was cut by 4 bases, the J end by 2 bases, with 12 bases between. CDR3 DNA: TGTGCCAGCAGTTTCGGGTCAGGGGGCAATCAGCCCCAGCATTTT. This translates into CASSFGSGGNQPQHF.

The V gene is TRBV29-1, the J gene TRBJ2-1; D is possibly TRBD1 (6 bases). Germline V lookup: CDR1 SQVTM, CDR2 ANQGSEA. The CDR3 length is 14 residues. V was pared by 7 bases and J by 2 bases, with 15 bases between. The CDR3 DNA reads TGCAGCGCCTTCAGGGACACCGCCTACAATGAGCAGTTCTTC. It yields the protein CSAFRDTAYNEQFF.

The chain is built from TRBV27 and TRBJ2-3; 16 bases agree with TRBD2. The CDR3 loop spans 18 amino acids. Per the germline V gene, CDR1 is MNHEY and CDR2 is SMNVEV (reference sequence). V was clipped by 4 bases and J by 1 base; unmatched bases: 5. CDR3 coding DNA: TGTGCCAGCAGTTCCCCGGGACTAGCGGGGGGGCGCACAGATACGCAGTATTTT. Translated, it gives CASSSPGLAGGRTDTQYF.

The gene calls are TRBV10-2 and TRBJ2-1, with 12 bases that match TRBD1. CDR1 WSHSY and CDR2 SAAADI come from the germline V gene. The CDR3 is made up of 15 amino acids. The V gene end was trimmed by 6 bases and the J gene end by 8 bases; junction bases not matched to a gene: 8. In DNA, the CDR3 is TGCGCCAGCAGGCAGCCGGGACAGGGGGCTGATGAGCAGTTCTTC. Its protein product is CASRQPGQGADEQFF.

The chain uses TRBV10-3 and TRBJ2-7, with D tentatively TRBD1 (5 bases). Looked up from germline, CDR1 is ENHRY and CDR2 is SYGVKD. This CDR3 is built from 16 residues. V was pared by 0 bases and J by 5 bases, with 17 bases between. CDR3 sequence reads: CAISESNQGSLHEQYF. In nucleotides, the CDR3 is TGTGCCATCAGTGAGTCCAACCAGGGATCCCTTCACGAGCAGTACTTC.

The chain uses TRBV27 and TRBJ2-1; 12 nucleotides line up with TRBD1. Germline V gene lookup returns CDR1 MNHEY and CDR2 SMNVEV (reference sequence). The CDR3 consists of 13 residues. The V and J ends lost 10 bases and 8 bases, in that order; junction bases with no gene match: 6. Here the CDR3 reads CAIAGTGGYEQFF. CDR3 coding DNA: TGTGCCATCGCCGGGACAGGGGGCTATGAGCAGTTCTTC.

This chain joins TRBV4-1 and TRBJ1-3; a weak D match, TRBD1 (5 bases). Germline V lookup: CDR1 MGHRA, CDR2 YSYEKL. The CDR3 is made up of 16 amino acids. Trimming left V 4 bases short and J 2 bases short, with 15 bases between. The CDR3 loop reads CASSPLLAGAGNTIYF. The CDR3 nucleotides are TGCGCCAGCAGCCCCTTACTCGCGGGGGCTGGAAACACCATATATTTT.

The chain employs TRBV18 and TRBJ1-2, with a tentative D call TRBD1 (5 bases). Per germline, CDR1 KGHSH and CDR2 LQKENI. This CDR3 region has 12 residues. CDR3 bases: TGTGTTGCCCGGGGGATGGACTATGGCTACACCTTC. It codes for CVARGMDYGYTF.

The CDR3 region is CASSPGGATTNEKLFF. In nucleotides, the CDR3 is TGTGCCAGCAGCCCCGGGGGGGCGACAACTAATGAAAAACTGTTTTTT. The V call is TRBV9, the J call TRBJ1-4; D perhaps matches TRBD1 (6 bases). The CDR3 has 16 residues. Germline values: CDR1 SGDLS, CDR2 YYNGEE. V was pared by 4 bases and J by 0 bases, with 13 bases between.

The chain has TRBV24-1 and TRBJ2-2; possibly TRBD1 or TRBD2 for D (6 bases each). Germline V gives CDR1 KGHDR, CDR2 SFDVKD. The CDR3 sequence is 16 residues long. V was trimmed by 1 base and J by 4 bases, leaving 12 bases between them. CDR3 protein: CATSDFRGPVTGELFF. DNA of the CDR3: TGTGCCACCAGTGATTTTCGGGGGCCGGTCACCGGGGAGCTGTTTTTT.

The CDR3 reads CAISGGSSSYNEQFF. CDR3 bases: TGTGCCATCAGCGGGGGCAGTAGCTCCTACAATGAGCAGTTCTTC. This chain links TRBV10-3 with TRBJ2-1; TRBD1 or TRBD2 may be the D gene (6 bases each). The CDR3 is 15 amino acids. The germline V and J ends were trimmed by 6 bases and 0 bases, with 12 bases remaining between them. Per the germline V gene, CDR1 is ENHRY and CDR2 is SYGVKD.

The chain couples TRBV5-6 to TRBJ2-2; D gene unclear. The V end was cut by 4 bases, the J end by 0 bases, with 10 bases between. Germline loops: CDR1 SGHDT, CDR2 YYEEEE. The CDR3 extends over 15 amino acids. DNA of the CDR3: TGTGCCAGCAGCGACGGCCTCACGAACACCGGGGAGCTGTTTTTT. This encodes CASSDGLTNTGELFF.

This clone was recorded only once. The V call is TRBV13, the J call TRBJ2-7, with a weak D call TRBD2 (6 bases). Germline CDR1 and CDR2: PRHDT and FYEKMQ (reference sequence). This CDR3 contains 15 residues. V was cut by 5 bases and J by 5 bases, with 19 bases left in between. CDR3 sequence reads: CASSPGYGGSNEQYF. The CDR3 DNA reads TGTGCCAGCAGCCCAGGTTATGGGGGGTCGAACGAGCAGTACTTC.

This rearrangement joins TRBV27 to TRBJ1-2; D is ambiguous. Germline V CDR1 and CDR2: MNHEY, SMNVEV (reference sequence). V was cut by 6 bases and J by 4 bases, with 18 bases left in between. CDR3 length: 15 residues. DNA of the CDR3: TGTGCCAGCAGCCCAAGGAAAGGGTGGGGCTATGGCTACACCTTC. It yields the protein CASSPRKGWGYGYTF.

The chain carries TRBV2 and TRBJ1-5; D not certain. The V gene's germline CDR1 is SNHLY and CDR2 FYNNEI. V was trimmed by 4 bases and J by 7 bases, leaving 8 bases between them. This CDR3 comprises 12 residues. The DNA of the CDR3 is TGTGCCAGCAGTGTAGAGAGGCAGCCCCAGCATTTT. As protein: CASSVERQPQHF.

The chain couples TRBV6-6 to TRBJ2-7; D is uncertain. The CDR3 loop spans 14 amino acids. V shed 0 bases and J shed 1 base, with 7 bases lying between them. The germline CDR1 and CDR2 sequences are MNHNY and SVGAGI (reference sequence). CDR3 nucleotide sequence: TGTGCCAGCAGTTACTCTGTCGGTTCCTACGAGCAGTACTTC. It codes for CASSYSVGSYEQYF.

This chain connects TRBV7-9 to TRBJ1-4; TRBD1 is a possible D gene (6 bases). CDR3 size: 14 residues. CDR1 SEHNR and CDR2 FQNEAQ come from the germline V gene (reference sequence). Trimming cost V 5 bases and J 8 bases, with 15 bases left between them. CDR3 region: CASSKQGSGEKLFF. CDR3 bases: TGTGCCAGCAGCAAACAGGGAAGTGGCGAAAAACTGTTTTTT.

The chain links TRBV24-1 to TRBJ2-7, with unresolved D. Per germline, CDR1 KGHDR and CDR2 SFDVKD. This CDR3 is built from 12 residues. Trimming took off 4 bases at V and 3 bases at J, with 6 bases between the two ends. CDR3 sequence reads: CATSEGSYEQYF. DNA of the CDR3: TGTGCCACCAGTGAGGGCAGCTACGAGCAGTACTTC.

The chain employs TRBV12-5 and TRBJ1-5; 7 bases line up with TRBD1. Trimming removed 6 bases from V and 3 bases from J; junction bases left unmatched: 11. The CDR3 has 16 residues. Germline loops: CDR1 LGHNT, CDR2 FRNRAP. CDR3 sequence reads: CASGQGDKLNNQPQHF. The CDR3 DNA sequence: TGTGCTAGTGGCCAGGGGGACAAGTTGAACAATCAGCCCCAGCATTTT. The full variable domain, completed using reference TRBV12-5 and TRBJ1-5, is DARVTQTPRHKVTEMGQEVTMRCQPILGHNTVFWYRQTMMQGLELLAYFRNRAPLDDSGMPKDRFSAEMPDATLATLKIQPSEPRDSAVYFCASGQGDKLNNQPQHFGDGTRLSIL.

This clone came up once. The chain combines TRBV7-9 with TRBJ1-2; weak D call: TRBD1 (5 bases). Germline V gene lookup returns CDR1 SEHNR and CDR2 FQNEAQ (reference sequence). Deletions cut 4 bases from V and 8 bases from J, with 23 bases between. CDR3 length: 16 residues. CDR3 coding DNA: TGTGCCAGCAGCTACAACCGCAGGGATTCAGTGGGGGGCTACACCTTC. It yields the protein CASSYNRRDSVGGYTF.

This rearrangement joins TRBV5-1 to TRBJ1-6; D is unresolved. This CDR3 is 13 amino acids long. Per the germline V gene, CDR1 is SGHRS and CDR2 is YFSETQ. V lost 4 bases and J 8 bases, leaving 10 bases between the germline ends. CDR3 protein: CASSRRADSPLHF. DNA of the CDR3: TGCGCCAGCAGCAGGAGGGCGGATTCACCCCTCCACTTT.